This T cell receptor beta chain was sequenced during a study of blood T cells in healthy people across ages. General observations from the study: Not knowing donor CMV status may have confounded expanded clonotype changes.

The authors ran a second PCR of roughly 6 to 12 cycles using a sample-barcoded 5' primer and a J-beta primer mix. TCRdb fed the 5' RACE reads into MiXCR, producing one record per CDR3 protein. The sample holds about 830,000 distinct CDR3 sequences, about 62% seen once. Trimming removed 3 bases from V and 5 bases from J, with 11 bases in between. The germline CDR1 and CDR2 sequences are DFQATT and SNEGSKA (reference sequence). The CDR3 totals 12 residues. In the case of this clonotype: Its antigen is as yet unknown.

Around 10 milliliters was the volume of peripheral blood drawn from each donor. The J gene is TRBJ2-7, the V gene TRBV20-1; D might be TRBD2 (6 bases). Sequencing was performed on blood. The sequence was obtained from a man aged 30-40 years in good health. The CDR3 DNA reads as TGCAGTGCTAGCGGGAGAAGTAACGAGCAGTACTTC. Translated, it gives CSASGRSNEQYF.